The 26 T cell receptor beta chains below come from one sample, sequenced in a study of STAT5B mutations in CD4+ large granular lymphocyte leukemia. Generated by immunoSEQ multiplex PCR, the TCRdb table keeps only in-frame clones and is missing some. The sample records 30,000 to 40,000 clones, over 70% being singletons. Sample: CD4+ T cells from blood buffy coats. All receptors come from a human donor in good health.

The CDR3 nucleotides read TGCGCCAGCAGCTTGCAGGTACGACAGAGTTCTGGAAACACCATATATTTT. Its protein is CASSLQVRQSSGNTIYF. The chain links TRBV5-1 to TRBJ1-3; D is possibly TRBD1 (5 bases). The CDR3 runs 17 residues. Germline lookup yields CDR1 SGHRS and CDR2 YFSETQ. V was pared by 1 base and J by 1 base, with 15 bases between.

DNA of the CDR3: TGTGCCAGCAGCCCGGGGGGGACCACAGATACGCAGTATTTT. Translating it yields CASSPGGTTDTQYF. The chain carries TRBV7-3 and TRBJ2-3, with 8 bases aligning to TRBD2. The CDR3 contains 14 residues. V gave up 5 bases and J gave up 2 bases; unmatched junction bases: 3. The germline gives CDR1 SGHTA, CDR2 FQGTGA.

The chain recombines TRBV7-2 with TRBJ1-3, with D perhaps matching TRBD1 (6 bases). The germline gives CDR1 SGHTA, CDR2 FQGNSA. The CDR3 spans 15 residues. V was shortened by 0 bases and J by 1 base, with 7 bases between the two germline ends. CDR3 region: CASSLAGASGNTIYF. The CDR3 DNA is TGTGCCAGCAGCTTAGCGGGGGCTTCTGGAAACACCATATATTTT.

The gene calls are TRBV20-1 and TRBJ2-5; D call uncertain. The CDR3 runs 10 residues. Trimming took off 6 bases at V and 3 bases at J, with 5 bases between the two ends. The germline V gene encodes CDR1 DFQATT and CDR2 SNEGSKA (reference sequence). The CDR3 region is CSASKETQYF. CDR3 bases: TGCAGTGCAAGTAAAGAGACCCAGTACTTC.

V usage is TRBV6-1 and J usage is TRBJ2-7; D gene unclear. Germline CDR1 and CDR2: MNHNS and SASEGT. The ends were cut back, 4 bases at V and 2 bases at J, with 3 bases in the middle. CDR3 length equals 11 residues. CDR3 sequence (DNA): TGTGCCAGCAGTGGGGCCTACGAGCAGTACTTC. It encodes CASSGAYEQYF.

This clone was observed once. This sequence joins TRBV6-4 and TRBJ1-2; unclear D gene. The CDR3 is 14 amino acids. V lost 1 base and J lost 9, with 15 bases in between. CDR1 is MRHNA and CDR2 is SNTAGT in the germline V gene. DNA for the CDR3: TGTGCCAGCAGTGACTTCAGGACCCCACCACGCTACACCTTC. This translates into CASSDFRTPPRYTF.

The V gene is TRBV27, the J gene TRBJ2-2; possible D gene TRBD1, 6 bases. This CDR3 spans 17 amino acids. Trimming removed 1 base at V and 3 bases at J, with 15 bases between. The germline V gene encodes CDR1 MNHEY and CDR2 SMNVEV (reference sequence). CDR3 sequence reads: CASSLWGLRRDTGELFF. The CDR3 DNA sequence: TGTGCCAGCAGTTTATGGGGGCTAAGGCGGGACACCGGGGAGCTGTTTTTT.

V gene TRBV12-5 combines with J gene TRBJ2-7; 8 bases are shared with TRBD2. Per germline, CDR1 LGHNT and CDR2 FRNRAP. J lost 8 bases, V lost 3 bases, and 12 bases had no gene match. The CDR3 spans 15 residues. The CDR3: CASGLPSGFRGKQYF. DNA of the CDR3: TGTGCTAGTGGTTTACCTAGCGGGTTTCGAGGGAAGCAGTACTTC. Using reference TRBV12-5 and TRBJ2-7 for the parts outside the CDR3, the full variable domain is DARVTQTPRHKVTEMGQEVTMRCQPILGHNTVFWYRQTMMQGLELLAYFRNRAPLDDSGMPKDRFSAEMPDATLATLKIQPSEPRDSAVYFCASGLPSGFRGKQYFGPGTRLTVT.

This rearrangement joins TRBV9 to TRBJ2-3; 7 bases map to TRBD2. This CDR3 has 16 residues. The germline CDR1 and CDR2 sequences are SGDLS and YYNGEE. V lost 0 bases, J lost 1 base, and 5 bases stayed unmatched. CDR3: CASSVGPSGGTDTQYF. CDR3 DNA: TGTGCCAGCAGCGTAGGCCCTAGCGGAGGCACAGATACGCAGTATTTT.

The J gene is TRBJ2-2, the V gene TRBV5-4; TRBD2 aligns across 14 bases. Germline CDR1 and CDR2: SGHNT and YYREEE (reference sequence). With 4 bases clipped from V and 6 bases from J, the junction kept 5 bases outside the gene matches. The length of the CDR3 is 16 residues. CDR3 DNA sequence: TGTGCCAGCAGCATCGGGGGACTAGCGGGGGCCGGGGAGCTGTTTTTT. It encodes CASSIGGLAGAGELFF.

V gene TRBV19 combines with J gene TRBJ2-5, with D perhaps assigned TRBD1 or TRBD2 (5 bases each). Germline V gene lookup returns CDR1 LNHDA and CDR2 SQIVND (reference sequence). Trimming pared 3 bases from V and 6 bases from J, leaving 17 bases between. The CDR3 totals 15 residues. This chain's CDR3 is CASSISGPKRQTQYF. The CDR3 nucleotides read TGTGCCAGTAGTATTTCAGGGCCAAAGCGGCAGACCCAGTACTTC.

The chain employs TRBV5-1 and TRBJ2-6, with a possible D match to TRBD2 (6 bases). The CDR3 is made up of 19 amino acids. V was clipped by 4 bases and J by 2 bases, with 22 bases between them. In germline, CDR1 is SGHRS, CDR2 YFSETQ. The CDR3 region is CASSERLGPGGAGANVLTF. The DNA for the CDR3 is TGCGCCAGCAGCGAACGCCTTGGGCCCGGCGGGGCTGGGGCCAACGTCCTGACTTTC.

The V and J genes are TRBV5-1 and TRBJ2-3; 9 nucleotides match TRBD2. V shed 4 bases and J 3 bases; nucleotides not matched to a gene: 15. Germline V gene sequence: CDR1 SGHRS, CDR2 YFSETQ. This CDR3 contains 18 residues. DNA of the CDR3: TGCGCCAGCAGCAGGGGAGGGCTAGCGGGAAAACTGACAGATACGCAGTATTTT. This encodes CASSRGGLAGKLTDTQYF.

This clone has only one observation. The chain uses TRBV5-1 and TRBJ2-3; the match to TRBD2 covers 11 bases. The length of the CDR3 is 17 residues. V lost 2 bases, J lost 3 bases, and 8 bases stayed unmatched. Germline CDR1 reads SGHRS; CDR2 reads YFSETQ. The CDR3 reads CASSLSLAGGLTDTQYF. In DNA, the CDR3 is TGCGCCAGCAGCTTATCTCTAGCGGGAGGCTTGACAGATACGCAGTATTTT.

This chain uses TRBV7-2 with TRBJ1-1; perhaps TRBD1 as D (5 bases). V gave up 2 bases and J gave up 8 bases, with 15 bases separating them. The germline V gene encodes CDR1 SGHTA and CDR2 FQGNSA. The CDR3 sequence is 14 residues long. The CDR3 DNA sequence: TGTGCCAGCAGCTTACGTCGGGGGTCGGGGGAAGCTTTCTTT. The encoded protein is CASSLRRGSGEAFF. Full variable domain (remainder filled in from reference TRBV7-2 and TRBJ1-1): GAGVSQSPSNKVTEKGKDVELRCDPISGHTALYWYRQSLGQGLEFLIYFQGNSAPDKSGLPSDRFSAERTGGSVSTLTIQRTQQEDSAVYLCASSLRRGSGEAFFGQGTRLTVV.

The J gene is TRBJ2-1, the V gene TRBV5-6; 13 nucleotides match TRBD2. V shed 0 bases and J 15 bases; nucleotides not matched to a gene: 3. Germline V gene lookup returns CDR1 SGHDT and CDR2 YYEEEE. This CDR3 contains 13 residues. CDR3 DNA: TGTGCCAGCAGCTTGGGGACTAGCGGGAGACTGTTCTTC. Its protein product is CASSLGTSGRLFF.

This clone was seen a handful of times. J is TRBJ1-4 and V is TRBV29-1; D might be TRBD1 (5 bases). The germline V gene has CDR1 SQVTM and CDR2 ANQGSEA. V was shortened by 4 bases and J by 5 bases, with 8 bases between the two germline ends. There are 12 residues in the CDR3. CDR3 sequence: CSVGDPNEKLFF. In DNA form, the CDR3 reads TGCAGCGTTGGGGACCCCAATGAAAAACTGTTTTTT.

The chain carries TRBV18 and TRBJ1-2; D remains ambiguous. Germline assignment: CDR1 KGHSH and CDR2 LQKENI. CDR3 length equals 13 residues. V was trimmed by 6 bases and J by 4 bases, leaving 12 bases between them. The CDR3 loop reads CASSREGPYGYTF. CDR3 bases: TGTGCCAGCTCCCGGGAAGGCCCCTATGGCTACACCTTC. Variable domain in full (rest from reference TRBV18 and TRBJ1-2): NAGVMQNPRHLVRRRGQEARLRCSPMKGHSHVYWYRQLPEEGLKFMVYLQKENIIDESGMPKERFSAEFPKEGPSILRIQQVVRGDSAAYFCASSREGPYGYTFGSGTRLTVV.

The chain employs TRBV10-1 and TRBJ2-7, with 8 bases identical to TRBD1. Germline V CDR1 and CDR2: WNHNN, SYGVQD (reference sequence). The V segment lost 6 bases and the J segment 2 bases; nucleotides outside the gene matches: 12. The length of the CDR3 is 16 residues. The CDR3 reads CASSPPAGTGPYEQYF. The CDR3 coding sequence is TGCGCCAGCAGCCCCCCTGCCGGGACAGGACCCTACGAGCAGTACTTC.

This sequence joins TRBV30 and TRBJ2-5, with D perhaps assigned TRBD1 or TRBD2 (5 bases each). V lost 5 bases and J 5 bases, leaving 12 bases between the germline ends. This CDR3 is 12 amino acids long. CDR1 GTSNPN and CDR2 SVGIG come from the germline V gene (reference sequence). The CDR3 is CAWGTGDETQYF. CDR3 DNA: TGTGCCTGGGGGACCGGGGATGAGACCCAGTACTTC.

The chain joins TRBV7-2 to TRBJ2-5; a weak D match, TRBD2 (6 bases). There are 16 residues in the CDR3. CDR1 SGHTA and CDR2 FQGNSA come from the germline V gene. The V end was cut by 5 bases, the J end by 5 bases, with 21 bases between. The chain's CDR3 is CASSDGWGETLETQYF. For the CDR3, the DNA is TGTGCCAGCAGCGACGGGTGGGGGGAGACTTTGGAGACCCAGTACTTC.

This clone turned up a few times. The CDR3, as DNA: TGCGCCAGCAGCCGGTGGATGGGTGAGCCCCAGCATTTT. It is translated as CASSRWMGEPQHF. This chain uses TRBV5-1 with TRBJ1-5, with D unresolved. V was pared by 4 bases and J by 8 bases, with 13 bases between. CDR3 size: 13 residues. Germline CDR1 reads SGHRS; CDR2 reads YFSETQ.

The chain uses TRBV19 and TRBJ2-7, with 7 bases fitting TRBD1. CDR1 and CDR2 from the germline V gene are LNHDA and SQIVND (reference sequence). The V gene end was trimmed by 5 bases and the J gene end by 4 bases; junction bases not matched to a gene: 14. The CDR3 runs to 16 residues. The CDR3 is CASSADRVVGMYEQYF. DNA of the CDR3: TGTGCCAGTAGTGCAGACAGGGTGGTCGGGATGTACGAGCAGTACTTC.

The genes are TRBV19 and TRBJ2-7; a weak D match, TRBD1 (6 bases). This CDR3 spans 13 amino acids. Trimming cost V 5 bases and J 7 bases, with 15 bases left between them. From germline, CDR1 is LNHDA and CDR2 SQIVND (reference sequence). CDR3 amino acids: CASSPSQGREQYF. CDR3 DNA: TGTGCCAGTAGTCCCTCACAGGGTAGGGAGCAGTACTTC.

The chain couples TRBV4-3 to TRBJ1-2, with D hard to call. The V gene's germline CDR1 is LGHNA and CDR2 YSLEER. V was shortened by 0 bases and J by 8 bases, with 10 bases between the two germline ends. CDR3 length: 13 amino acids. CDR3 sequence reads: CASSQEVPGGYTF. In nucleotides, the CDR3 is TGCGCCAGCAGCCAAGAAGTTCCCGGGGGCTACACCTTC.

This clone was recorded a few times. The chain links TRBV4-1 to TRBJ2-7; D is unclear. Trimming removed 8 bases from V and 1 base from J, with 12 bases in between. The CDR3 spans 13 residues. The V gene's germline CDR1 is MGHRA and CDR2 YSYEKL. CDR3 bases: TGCGCCAGCCAGGCCTCAAATTCCTACGAGCAGTACTTC. The encoded protein is CASQASNSYEQYF.